These 14 T cell receptor beta chains were sequenced from one sample in a study of blood T cell repertoires in COVID-19. The table came from immunoSEQ multiplex PCR; TCRdb's copy has only in-frame clones and leaves some out. The sample lists about 150,000 clones, around 89% occurring once. Sequencing input: peripheral blood. The origin of the receptors is a man aged 60-69 years with active or convalescent COVID-19.

J is TRBJ1-1 and V is TRBV11-2, with 8 bases aligning to TRBD1. With V trimmed by 0 bases and J by 5 bases, 8 bases remained unmatched. Germline CDR1 is SGHAT and CDR2 is FQNNGV. This CDR3 is built from 16 residues. The CDR3 bases are TGTGCCAGCAGCTTAGATGACAGGGGTCGAGAAACTGAAGCTTTCTTT. As protein: CASSLDDRGRETEAFF.

This CDR3 is CASRTGTGHVEPQHF. The CDR3 region has the DNA TGTGCCAGTAGAACCGGGACAGGACACGTGGAGCCCCAGCATTTT. The V gene is TRBV19, the J gene TRBJ1-5, with TRBD1 identical over 8 bases. This CDR3 comprises 15 residues. Germline loops: CDR1 LNHDA, CDR2 SQIVND (reference sequence). Losses at the gene ends were 6 bases for V and 8 bases for J; bases not matched to a gene: 12.

This clone was observed once. The J gene is TRBJ2-7, the V gene TRBV28; D not certain. The CDR3 runs to 13 residues. Trimming took off 1 base at V and 6 bases at J, with 10 bases between the two ends. Germline CDR1 is MDHEN and CDR2 is SYDVKM. The CDR3 reads CASSLFLGSEQYF. The CDR3 DNA reads as TGTGCCAGCAGTTTATTCCTAGGATCCGAGCAGTACTTC.

The chain uses TRBV7-2 and TRBJ1-5; TRBD1 matches at 8 bases. Unmatched junction bases numbered 1, after V lost 1 base and J lost 5 bases. Germline V lookup: CDR1 SGHTA, CDR2 FQGNSA. This CDR3 is built from 14 residues. This chain's CDR3 is CASSLGRGHQPQHF. The CDR3 DNA follows: TGTGCCAGCAGCTTAGGCAGGGGGCATCAGCCCCAGCATTTT.

V gene TRBV14 combines with J gene TRBJ1-2; 9 nucleotides align to TRBD1. The CDR3 sequence is 15 residues long. CDR1 and CDR2 from the germline V gene are SGHDN and FVKESK. J was trimmed by 3 bases and V by 5 bases; bases with no gene match: 7. CDR3 DNA: TGTGCCAGCAGCTCCCGGGACAGGGAAGACTATGGCTACACCTTC. It translates to CASSSRDREDYGYTF.

The chain is built from TRBV6-5 and TRBJ2-3; D possibly corresponds to TRBD1 (6 bases). The CDR3 loop spans 15 amino acids. Germline V CDR1 and CDR2: MNHEY, SVGAGI. Trimming stripped 7 bases from V and 1 base from J, with 15 bases between. CDR3 sequence: CASNSGVRRTDTQYF. CDR3 coding DNA: TGTGCCAGCAACTCAGGGGTGCGTCGCACAGATACGCAGTATTTT.

The rearrangement links TRBV30 to TRBJ2-3; D uncertain. The CDR3 loop spans 12 amino acids. Germline V gene data show CDR1 as GTSNPN and CDR2 as SVGIG (reference sequence). The V end was cut by 0 bases, the J end by 6 bases, with 7 bases between. This CDR3 reads CAWSVLGDTQYF. The CDR3 DNA is TGTGCCTGGAGTGTACTCGGGGATACGCAGTATTTT.

The chain links TRBV3-1 (or the pseudogene TRBV3-2) to TRBJ2-3; D remains unclear. The CDR3 totals 13 residues. Looked up from germline, CDR1 is LGHDT and CDR2 is YNNKEL (reference sequence). With 8 bases removed from V and 4 bases from J, the gap between germline ends came to 13 bases. The CDR3 DNA reads as TGTGCCAGCCCACCAAGCCCCCCAGATACGCAGTATTTT. Amino acid sequence: CASPPSPPDTQYF.

The chain carries TRBV24-1 and TRBJ2-1; 7 bases are shared with TRBD2. Germline V lookup: CDR1 KGHDR, CDR2 SFDVKD. The CDR3 has 13 residues. V lost 9 bases to trimming and J lost 9 bases; unmatched junction nucleotides: 10. CDR3 residues: CATSWSGGSEQFF. CDR3 DNA: TGTGCCACCTCTTGGTCGGGGGGTAGTGAGCAGTTCTTC.

V is TRBV7-6 and J is TRBJ2-5, with D tentatively TRBD1 (5 bases). V shed 0 bases and J shed 2 bases, with 10 bases lying between them. Germline V lookup: CDR1 SGHVS, CDR2 FNYEAQ. This CDR3 has 15 amino acids. The CDR3 nucleotides are TGTGCCAGCAGCTTAGCAGGGGTAGGACAAGAGACCCAGTACTTC. Encoded protein: CASSLAGVGQETQYF. Looking up the rest from reference TRBV7-6 and TRBJ2-5 gives the full variable domain: GAGVSQSPRYKVTKRGQDVALRCDPISGHVSLYWYRQALGQGPEFLTYFNYEAQQDKSGLPNDRFSAERPEGSISTLTIQRTEQRDSAMYRCASSLAGVGQETQYFGPGTRLLVL.

This chain joins TRBV21-1 and TRBJ1-6; the table gives TRBD1 as D, unverified against the DNA. TRBV21-1 is annotated as a pseudogene. CDR3 size: 13 residues. The CDR3 loop is CARMTQTDSPLHF. The CDR3 region has the DNA TGTGCCAGGATGACCCAGACAGACTCACCCCTCCACTTT.

This chain connects TRBV19 to TRBJ2-7; possible D gene TRBD2, 6 bases. The CDR3 length is 14 residues. Trimming cost V 4 bases and J 2 bases, with 12 bases left between them. Looked up from germline, CDR1 is LNHDA and CDR2 is SQIVND (reference sequence). CDR3 nucleotide sequence: TGTGCCAGTAGTAAAGGAGGGTCCGCCTACGAGCAGTACTTC. As protein: CASSKGGSAYEQYF. Full variable domain (outside the CDR3, taken from reference TRBV19 and TRBJ2-7): DGGITQSPKYLFRKEGQNVTLSCEQNLNHDAMYWYRQDPGQGLRLIYYSQIVNDFQKGDIAEGYSVSREKKESFPLTVTSAQKNPTAFYLCASSKGGSAYEQYFGPGTRLTVT.

The V gene is TRBV19, the J gene TRBJ1-2; possibly TRBD1 for D (6 bases). The CDR3 covers 15 residues. Germline loops: CDR1 LNHDA, CDR2 SQIVND (reference sequence). V lost 3 bases and J 3 bases, leaving 14 bases between the germline ends. CDR3 sequence reads: CASSITTQGYYGYTF. The DNA for the CDR3 is TGTGCCAGTAGTATTACGACCCAGGGGTACTATGGCTACACCTTC.

The chain joins TRBV6-5 to TRBJ2-7, with a tentative D call TRBD1 (8 bases). Germline CDR1 reads MNHEY; CDR2 reads SVGAGI. This CDR3 has 15 residues. The V and J ends lost 7 bases and 2 bases respectively, with 18 bases between them. CDR3 sequence (DNA): TGTGCCAGCAAGCGGGACAGGAGGGGTCCCTACGAGCAGTACTTC. Translation gives CASKRDRRGPYEQYF.